This T cell receptor beta chain originates from a study of blood T cell repertoires in COVID-19. Some clones are missing from TCRdb's copy, which holds only in-frame ones; the method was immunoSEQ multiplex PCR. The sample carries approximately 330,000 clones, roughly 87% recorded once. Trimming took off 1 base at V and 7 bases at J, with 14 bases between the two ends. In germline, CDR1 is MNHEY, CDR2 SMNVEV (reference sequence). There are 15 residues in the CDR3. The V call is TRBV27, the J call TRBJ2-1; no clear D gene. The sequence was obtained from a man aged 25-45 years with COVID-19, enrolled during active disease. Sample: peripheral blood. In DNA, the CDR3 is TGTGCCAGCAGTTTATACCGCGCTGTTTTGAATGAGCAGTTCTTC. As protein: CASSLYRAVLNEQFF.